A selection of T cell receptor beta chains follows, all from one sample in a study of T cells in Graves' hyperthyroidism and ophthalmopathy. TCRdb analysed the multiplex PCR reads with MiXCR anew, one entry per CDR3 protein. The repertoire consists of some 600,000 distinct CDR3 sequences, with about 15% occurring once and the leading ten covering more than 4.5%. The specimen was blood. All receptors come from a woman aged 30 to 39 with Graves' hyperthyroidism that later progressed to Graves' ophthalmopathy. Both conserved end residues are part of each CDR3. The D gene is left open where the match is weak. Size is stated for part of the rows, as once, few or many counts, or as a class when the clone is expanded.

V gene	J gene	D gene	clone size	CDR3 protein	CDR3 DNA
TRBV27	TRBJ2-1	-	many	CASSLRPGTYNEQFF	TGTGCCAGCAGTTTGCGTCCAGGGACCTACAATGAGCAGTTCTTC
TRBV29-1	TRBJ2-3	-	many	CSVEETQGNTQYF	TGCAGCGTTGAAGAAACACAAGGCAATACGCAGTATTTT
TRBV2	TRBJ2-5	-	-	CASSEIFRYQETQYF	TGTGCCAGCAGTGAGATCTTTCGGTACCAAGAGACCCAGTACTTC
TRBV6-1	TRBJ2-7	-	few	CASNRQGHGDEQYF	TGTGCCAGCAACAGGCAGGGTCACGGCGACGAGCAGTACTTC
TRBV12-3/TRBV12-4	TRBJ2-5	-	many	CASSLSSERETQYF	TGTGCCAGCAGTTTATCCTCGGAGAGGGAGACCCAGTACTTC
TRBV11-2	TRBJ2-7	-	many	CASRRPGDYEQYF	TGTGCCAGCAGGCGGCCAGGGGACTACGAGCAGTACTTC
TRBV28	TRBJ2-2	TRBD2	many	CASSLNQLAVHRELFF	TGTGCCAGCAGTTTGAATCAACTAGCGGTGCACCGGGAGCTGTTTTTT
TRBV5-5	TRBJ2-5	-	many	CASSNDRPQETQYF	TGTGCCAGCAGTAACGACAGACCCCAAGAGACCCAGTACTTC
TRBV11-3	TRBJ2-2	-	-	CASSSLGGTSNTGELFF	TGTGCCAGCAGCTCACTAGGCGGTACCTCGAACACCGGGGAGCTGTTTTTT
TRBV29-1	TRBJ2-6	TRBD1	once	CSVGTGRSGANVLTF	TGCAGCGTTGGGACAGGGAGGTCTGGGGCCAACGTCCTGACTTTC
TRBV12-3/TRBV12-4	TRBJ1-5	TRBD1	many	CATTQGTDNQPQHF	TGTGCCACCACACAAGGGACAGACAATCAGCCCCAGCATTTT
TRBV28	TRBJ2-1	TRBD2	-	CASSTRGLAEAYNEQSF	TGTGCCAGCAGTACCCGGGGACTAGCGGAGGCCTACAATGAGCAGTCCTTC
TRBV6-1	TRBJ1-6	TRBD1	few	CASTQGGLSPLHF	TGTGCCAGCACCCAGGGGGGCCTTTCACCCCTCCACTTT
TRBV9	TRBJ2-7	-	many	CASSAPSSYEQYF	TGTGCCAGCAGCGCGCCCTCTTCCTACGAGCAGTACTTC
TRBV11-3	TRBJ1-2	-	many	CASSLERANYGYTF	TGTGCCAGCAGCTTAGAACGTGCTAACTATGGCTACACCTTC
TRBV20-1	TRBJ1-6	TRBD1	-	CSARVQGRDHSPLHF	TGCAGTGCTAGGGTACAGGGGAGGGATCATTCACCCCTCCACTTT
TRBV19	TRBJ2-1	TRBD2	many	CASSSRGLAAPGEQFF	TGTGCCAGTAGTAGTCGGGGACTAGCGGCCCCTGGGGAGCAGTTCTTC
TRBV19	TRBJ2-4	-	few	CASSIASTGNIQYF	TGTGCCAGTAGTATAGCGTCGACGGGGAACATTCAGTACTTC
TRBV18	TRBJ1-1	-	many	CASSPSGGGDREAFF	TGTGCCAGCTCACCTTCTGGAGGTGGGGACCGCGAAGCTTTCTTT
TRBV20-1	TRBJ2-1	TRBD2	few	CSGGGGLSTRINEQFF	TGCAGCGGGGGGGGGGGCTTAAGTACGCGCATCAACGAGCAGTTCTTC
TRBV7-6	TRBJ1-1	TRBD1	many	CASSLVGGDGSEAFF	TGTGCCAGCAGCTTAGTAGGGGGCGATGGTTCTGAAGCTTTCTTT
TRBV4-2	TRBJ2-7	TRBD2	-	CASSQAGTSNYEQYF	TGTGCCAGCAGCCAAGCGGGGACTAGCAACTACGAGCAGTACTTC
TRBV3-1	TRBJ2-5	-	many	CASTVRVQEETQYF	TGTGCCAGCACCGTACGTGTACAAGAAGAGACCCAGTACTTC
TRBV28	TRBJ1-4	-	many	CASSFGGYEKLFF	TGTGCCAGCAGTTTTGGGGGGTATGAAAAACTGTTTTTT
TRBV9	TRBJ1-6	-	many	CASSPEGRERSYNSPLHF	TGTGCCAGCAGCCCCGAGGGGAGGGAGAGGAGTTATAATTCACCCCTCCACTTT
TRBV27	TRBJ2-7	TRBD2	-	CASSPAGGHEQYF	TGTGCCAGCAGCCCAGCGGGAGGTCACGAGCAGTACTTC
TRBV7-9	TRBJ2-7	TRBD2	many	CASSKGLAGVQYEQYF	TGTGCCAGCAGCAAGGGACTAGCGGGCGTTCAGTACGAGCAGTACTTC
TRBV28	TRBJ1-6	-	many	CASSFKISPLHF	TGTGCCAGCAGTTTTAAAATTTCACCCCTCCACTTT
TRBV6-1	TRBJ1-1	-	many	CASSVVVGNTEAFF	TGTGCCAGCAGTGTTGTAGTAGGGAACACTGAAGCTTTCTTT
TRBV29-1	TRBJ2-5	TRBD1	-	CSVQYGTVLAQETQYF	TGCAGCGTCCAATACGGGACAGTTTTAGCACAAGAGACCCAGTACTTC
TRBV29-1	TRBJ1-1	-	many	CSVERTLGDTEAFF	TGCAGCGTCGAGCGGACACTGGGAGACACTGAAGCTTTCTTT
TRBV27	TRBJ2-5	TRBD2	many	CASLGGGQETQYF	TGTGCCAGCCTAGGCGGGGGCCAAGAGACCCAGTACTTC
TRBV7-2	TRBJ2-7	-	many	CASSLGGTESYEQYF	TGTGCCAGCAGCTTAGGCGGGACAGAATCCTACGAGCAGTACTTC
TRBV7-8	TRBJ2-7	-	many	CASSLGWSSSYEQYF	TGTGCCAGCAGCTTAGGGTGGAGTAGCTCCTACGAGCAGTACTTC
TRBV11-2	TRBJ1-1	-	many	CASSLEFTFNTEAFF	TGTGCCAGCAGCTTAGAGTTTACTTTTAACACTGAAGCTTTCTTT
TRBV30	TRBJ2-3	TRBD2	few	CAWRGGGVGTDTQYF	TGTGCCTGGAGGGGGGGAGGGGTCGGCACAGATACGCAGTATTTT
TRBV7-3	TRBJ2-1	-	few	CASSSGYPYNEQFF	TGTGCCAGCAGCTCAGGGTACCCCTACAATGAGCAGTTCTTC
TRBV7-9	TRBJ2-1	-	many	CASSFRGDSNNEQFF	TGTGCCAGCAGCTTTAGGGGGGACTCAAACAATGAGCAGTTCTTC
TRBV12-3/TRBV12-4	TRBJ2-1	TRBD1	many	CASIRTGMSSYNEQFF	TGTGCCAGCATTCGGACAGGTATGAGCTCCTACAATGAGCAGTTCTTC
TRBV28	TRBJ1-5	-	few	CASSLLWDTSNQPQHF	TGTGCCAGCAGTTTATTGTGGGACACGAGCAATCAGCCCCAGCATTTT
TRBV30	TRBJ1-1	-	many	CAWSVPAPELAFF	TGTGCCTGGAGTGTACCAGCTCCGGAGTTGGCTTTCTTT
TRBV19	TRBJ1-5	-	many	CASSIDRNSRSNQPQHF	TGTGCCAGTAGTATAGATCGAAACAGTCGGAGCAATCAGCCCCAGCATTTT
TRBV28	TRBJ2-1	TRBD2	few	CASRGGVYEQFF	TGTGCCAGCAGGGGGGGGGTCTATGAGCAGTTCTTC
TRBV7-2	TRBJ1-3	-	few	CASSLAGPRGNTIYF	TGTGCCAGCAGCTTAGCGGGGCCCAGGGGAAACACCATATATTTT
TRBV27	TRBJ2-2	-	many	CASSLYVFGVTGELFF	TGTGCCAGCAGTTTATACGTTTTTGGTGTCACCGGGGAGCTGTTTTTT
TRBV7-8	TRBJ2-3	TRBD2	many	CASSLLRTSGRDTQYF	TGTGCCAGCAGCTTACTCCGGACTAGCGGGAGAGATACGCAGTATTTT
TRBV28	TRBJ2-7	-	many	CASSFFGASNEQYF	TGTGCCAGCAGTTTTTTTGGGGCGAGTAACGAGCAGTACTTC
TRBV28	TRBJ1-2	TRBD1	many	CASGKGQATDGYTF	TGTGCCAGCGGCAAGGGACAGGCCACCGATGGCTACACCTTC
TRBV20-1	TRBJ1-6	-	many	CSARAPDNSPLHF	TGCAGTGCGAGGGCACCGGATAATTCACCCCTCCACTTT
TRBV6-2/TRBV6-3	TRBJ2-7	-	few	CASTPGDSYEQYF	TGTGCCAGCACCCCCGGGGACTCCTACGAGCAGTACTTC
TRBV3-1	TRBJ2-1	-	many	CASSQGNNEQFF	TGTGCCAGCAGCCAGGGCAACAATGAGCAGTTCTTC
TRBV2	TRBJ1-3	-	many	CASSGGWVDTIYF	TGTGCCAGCAGTGGGGGCTGGGTGGACACCATATATTTT
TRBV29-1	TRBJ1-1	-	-	CSVDREGDTEAFF	TGCAGCGTTGACAGGGAAGGGGACACTGAAGCTTTCTTT
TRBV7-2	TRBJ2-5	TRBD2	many	CASSLAPSGLQETQYF	TGTGCCAGCAGCTTAGCCCCTAGCGGATTGCAAGAGACCCAGTACTTC
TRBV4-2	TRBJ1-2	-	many	CASSQDWSSANYGYTF	TGTGCCAGCAGCCAAGATTGGAGTTCGGCTAACTATGGCTACACCTTC
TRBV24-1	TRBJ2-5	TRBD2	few	CATTLPNGLAEETQYF	TGTGCCACCACCCTCCCTAATGGGCTAGCGGAGGAGACCCAGTACTTC
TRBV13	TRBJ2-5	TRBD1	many	CASSLEYRGQETQYF	TGTGCCAGCAGCTTAGAGTACAGGGGCCAAGAGACCCAGTACTTC
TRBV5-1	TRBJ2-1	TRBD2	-	CASSLEAGGWNEQFF	TGCGCCAGCAGCTTGGAGGCGGGAGGGTGGAATGAGCAGTTCTTC
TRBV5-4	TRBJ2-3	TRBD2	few	CASSLRTSGSPKYF	TGTGCCAGCAGCTTAAGGACTAGCGGGAGTCCAAAGTATTTT